The source of this T cell receptor (beta chain) is a study of OX40 agonist ivuxolimab in advanced cancers. About the research overall: Aged roughly 23 to 90 with a mean of approximately 60 years, they were almost 85% male. Of the participants, 40% to 50% had some prior anti-PD-1, anti-PD-L1 or anti-CTLA-4 therapy, which was allowed.

Germline CDR1 reads MNHEY; CDR2 reads SVGAGI. The CDR3 totals 14 residues. Losses at the gene ends were 2 bases for V and 7 bases for J; bases not matched to a gene: 5. Individuals having autoimmune disease history or systemic immunosuppression were not enrolled. This clone came up once. Its target is not known. The study's findings and limits: CD8+ T cells were the subset that, on average, had more expanded clones than CD4+.

The protocol was immunoSEQ multiplex PCR, while the TCRdb copy is restricted to in-frame clones and leaves out a portion. The sample contains some 70,000 clones, approximately 87% of which appear only once. This specimen was CD4+ or CD8+ T cells sorted from blood, taken in a trial of the OX40 agonist ivuxolimab. This TCR derives from an adult with an advanced solid tumor such as melanoma, head and neck, liver or kidney cancer. The chain carries TRBV6-5 and TRBJ1-2, with 9 bases matching TRBD1. CDR3 sequence reads: CASSYGTGMAGYTF. The CDR3 bases are TGTGCCAGCAGTTACGGGACAGGGATGGCTGGCTACACCTTC.